Listed below are T cell receptor beta chains from one sample, sequenced in a study of blood T cell repertoires in COVID-19. Assay used: immunoSEQ multiplex PCR; TCRdb lists only in-frame clones, some missing. The sample lists 65,000 to 75,000 clones; around 75% were seen once. Material for sequencing was peripheral blood. Every receptor here comes from a man between 70 and 80 years old with acute or convalescent COVID-19. The CDR3 runs from the conserved cysteine through the conserved F or W. Each record gives: D gene, J gene, clone size, V gene, CDR3 protein, CDR3 DNA. A D gene is named only where the DNA matches it firmly. A clone size is listed for some rows: how often the clone was seen (once, few, many), or a class if it is expanded.

D gene: TRBD1
J gene: TRBJ1-5
clone size: .
V gene: TRBV19
CDR3 protein: CASSIGGQGYNQPQHF
CDR3 DNA: TGTGCCAGTAGTATCGGGGGACAGGGATACAATCAGCCCCAGCATTTT

D gene: TRBD2
J gene: TRBJ2-7
clone size: .
V gene: TRBV11-2
CDR3 protein: CASSFGGRYEQYF
CDR3 DNA: TGTGCCAGCAGCTTTGGCGGGAGGTACGAGCAGTACTTC

D gene: TRBD1
J gene: TRBJ1-5
clone size: .
V gene: TRBV6-2/TRBV6-3
CDR3 protein: CASSRDSSNQPQHF
CDR3 DNA: TGTGCCAGCAGCCGGGACAGTAGCAATCAGCCCCAGCATTTT

D gene: .
J gene: TRBJ1-3
clone size: .
V gene: TRBV11-1
CDR3 protein: CASAQGYSGNTIYF
CDR3 DNA: TGTGCCAGCGCCCAGGGCTACTCTGGAAACACCATATATTTT

D gene: .
J gene: TRBJ2-2
clone size: .
V gene: TRBV14
CDR3 protein: CASSQVSFTGELFF
CDR3 DNA: TGTGCCAGCAGCCAAGTTTCCTTCACCGGGGAGCTGTTTTTT

D gene: TRBD2
J gene: TRBJ2-5
clone size: .
V gene: TRBV28
CDR3 protein: CASSRPQREIEETQYF
CDR3 DNA: TGTGCCAGCAGCCGCCCCCAGCGGGAGATCGAAGAGACCCAGTACTTC

D gene: TRBD2
J gene: TRBJ2-1
clone size: few
V gene: TRBV4-2
CDR3 protein: CASSQAGGLYNEQFF
CDR3 DNA: TGTGCCAGCAGCCAAGCGGGAGGGCTCTACAATGAGCAGTTCTTC

D gene: TRBD2
J gene: TRBJ2-2
clone size: .
V gene: TRBV10-3
CDR3 protein: CAISQGLAGNTGELFF
CDR3 DNA: TGTGCCATCAGCCAAGGACTAGCGGGGAACACCGGGGAGCTGTTTTTT

D gene: .
J gene: TRBJ2-1
clone size: .
V gene: TRBV9
CDR3 protein: CASSGDGISYNEQFF
CDR3 DNA: TGTGCCAGCAGCGGAGACGGGATTTCCTACAATGAGCAGTTCTTC

D gene: TRBD1
J gene: TRBJ1-1
clone size: .
V gene: TRBV7-6
CDR3 protein: CASSFTPPGTGGTEAFF
CDR3 DNA: TGTGCCAGCAGCTTTACCCCCCCCGGGACAGGAGGGACTGAAGCTTTCTTT

D gene: TRBD1
J gene: TRBJ2-2
clone size: few
V gene: TRBV24-1
CDR3 protein: CATSDPGQSNTGELFF
CDR3 DNA: TGTGCCACCAGTGACCCGGGACAGAGCAACACCGGGGAGCTGTTTTTT

D gene: .
J gene: TRBJ1-2
clone size: few
V gene: TRBV18
CDR3 protein: CASSPDAGTDGYTF
CDR3 DNA: TGTGCCAGCTCACCAGATGCGGGGACGGATGGCTACACCTTC

D gene: TRBD2
J gene: TRBJ2-1
clone size: medium-sized
V gene: TRBV12-3/TRBV12-4
CDR3 protein: CASSLTSMNEQFF
CDR3 DNA: TGTGCCAGCAGTTTGACTAGCATGAATGAGCAGTTCTTC

D gene: .
J gene: TRBJ2-5
clone size: many
V gene: TRBV24-1
CDR3 protein: CATSETGTGETQYF
CDR3 DNA: TGTGCCACCAGTGAGACCGGGACTGGAGAGACCCAGTACTTC

D gene: .
J gene: TRBJ1-2
clone size: .
V gene: TRBV28
CDR3 protein: CASTPGEMVYGYTF
CDR3 DNA: TGTGCCAGCACCCCTGGGGAGATGGTCTATGGCTACACCTTC

D gene: TRBD2
J gene: TRBJ2-1
clone size: .
V gene: TRBV5-1
CDR3 protein: CASSFTIAGGYNEQFF
CDR3 DNA: TGCGCCAGCAGCTTTACGATAGCGGGGGGTTACAATGAGCAGTTCTTC

D gene: .
J gene: TRBJ1-4
clone size: few
V gene: TRBV20-1
CDR3 protein: CSASPVEGFEKLFF
CDR3 DNA: TGCAGTGCTAGTCCGGTAGAGGGATTCGAAAAACTGTTTTTT

D gene: TRBD1
J gene: TRBJ1-1
clone size: .
V gene: TRBV19
CDR3 protein: CASVDRGPTEAFF
CDR3 DNA: TGTGCCAGCGTGGACAGGGGGCCAACTGAAGCTTTCTTT

D gene: .
J gene: TRBJ2-5
clone size: .
V gene: TRBV21-1
CDR3 protein: CASSKWGRGVRRETQYF
CDR3 DNA: TGTGCCAGCAGCAAATGGGGGCGAGGGGTAAGGAGAGAGACCCAGTACTTC

D gene: .
J gene: TRBJ1-2
clone size: .
V gene: TRBV7-2
CDR3 protein: CASSLQGHGYGYTF
CDR3 DNA: TGTGCCAGCAGCTTACAGGGGCACGGCTATGGCTACACCTTC

D gene: .
J gene: TRBJ1-2
clone size: few
V gene: TRBV28
CDR3 protein: CASMGAGGPSGYTF
CDR3 DNA: TGTGCCAGCATGGGGGCGGGGGGACCGAGTGGCTACACCTTC

D gene: TRBD2
J gene: TRBJ2-3
clone size: .
V gene: TRBV9
CDR3 protein: CASSVVPSGSSTQYF
CDR3 DNA: TGTGCCAGCAGCGTAGTGCCTAGCGGGAGTAGTACGCAGTATTTT

D gene: .
J gene: TRBJ2-7
clone size: .
V gene: TRBV28
CDR3 protein: CASSLAASYEQYF
CDR3 DNA: TGTGCCAGCAGCCTGGCGGCCTCCTACGAGCAGTACTTC

D gene: .
J gene: TRBJ2-5
clone size: .
V gene: TRBV5-1
CDR3 protein: CASSLRLRETQYF
CDR3 DNA: TGCGCCAGCAGCCTAAGACTCCGAGAGACCCAGTACTTC

D gene: TRBD1
J gene: TRBJ2-5
clone size: .
V gene: TRBV15
CDR3 protein: CATSRDLGQGKGETQYF
CDR3 DNA: TGTGCCACCAGCAGAGATTTGGGACAGGGAAAGGGGGAGACCCAGTACTTC

D gene: .
J gene: TRBJ2-2
clone size: .
V gene: TRBV7-8
CDR3 protein: CASSPQGRSTGELFF
CDR3 DNA: TGTGCCAGCAGCCCCCAGGGGCGCAGCACCGGGGAGCTGTTTTTT

D gene: .
J gene: TRBJ1-2
clone size: .
V gene: TRBV6-4
CDR3 protein: CASRRTDLYGYTF
CDR3 DNA: TGTGCCAGCAGGCGGACAGACCTCTATGGCTACACCTTC

D gene: .
J gene: TRBJ2-1
clone size: few
V gene: TRBV6-6
CDR3 protein: CAGSQDYNEQFF
CDR3 DNA: TGTGCCGGATCCCAGGATTACAATGAGCAGTTCTTC

D gene: TRBD1
J gene: TRBJ1-1
clone size: .
V gene: TRBV5-1
CDR3 protein: CASSLQGNEAFF
CDR3 DNA: TGCGCCAGCAGCCTACAGGGGAACGAAGCTTTCTTT

D gene: .
J gene: TRBJ2-7
clone size: .
V gene: TRBV4-3
CDR3 protein: CASSQDPGATDEQYF
CDR3 DNA: TGCGCCAGCAGCCAAGATCCTGGGGCCACGGACGAGCAGTACTTC

D gene: .
J gene: TRBJ2-7
clone size: .
V gene: TRBV19
CDR3 protein: CASSISRETWQYF
CDR3 DNA: TGTGCCAGTAGTATTTCCCGGGAAACGTGGCAGTACTTC

D gene: TRBD1
J gene: TRBJ1-2
clone size: .
V gene: TRBV27
CDR3 protein: CATKGAVANYGYTF
CDR3 DNA: TGTGCCACTAAGGGGGCCGTAGCTAACTATGGCTACACCTTC

D gene: TRBD2
J gene: TRBJ2-1
clone size: few
V gene: TRBV7-9
CDR3 protein: CASSLAPLAGVGNEQFF
CDR3 DNA: TGTGCCAGCAGCTTAGCTCCCCTAGCGGGAGTGGGCAATGAGCAGTTCTTC

D gene: TRBD1
J gene: TRBJ2-6
clone size: .
V gene: TRBV7-2
CDR3 protein: CASSPTGGGSGANVLTF
CDR3 DNA: TGTGCCAGCAGCCCGACAGGGGGCGGCTCTGGGGCCAACGTCCTGACTTTC

D gene: TRBD2
J gene: TRBJ2-2
clone size: .
V gene: TRBV9
CDR3 protein: CASSVGRVAGYDTGELFF
CDR3 DNA: TGTGCCAGCAGCGTAGGGAGAGTAGCGGGATACGACACCGGGGAGCTGTTTTTT

D gene: .
J gene: TRBJ2-5
clone size: .
V gene: TRBV7-3
CDR3 protein: CASSLASQETQYF
CDR3 DNA: TGTGCCAGCAGCCTGGCATCCCAAGAGACCCAGTACTTC

D gene: .
J gene: TRBJ1-6
clone size: once
V gene: TRBV7-8
CDR3 protein: CASSSPGQRGSPLHF
CDR3 DNA: TGTGCCAGCAGCTCTCCGGGACAAAGGGGATCACCCCTCCACTTT

D gene: .
J gene: TRBJ1-2
clone size: .
V gene: TRBV5-5
CDR3 protein: CASSLAFSASNYGYTF
CDR3 DNA: TGTGCCAGCAGCTTGGCCTTCAGCGCCTCTAACTATGGCTACACCTTC

D gene: .
J gene: TRBJ1-1
clone size: .
V gene: TRBV7-3
CDR3 protein: CASSLQGRWDTEAFF
CDR3 DNA: TGTGCCAGCAGCCTACAGGGACGGTGGGACACTGAAGCTTTCTTT

D gene: TRBD2
J gene: TRBJ2-1
clone size: .
V gene: TRBV15
CDR3 protein: CATSRGPGGAGGDNEQFF
CDR3 DNA: TGTGCCACCAGCAGAGGCCCTGGGGGAGCGGGAGGTGACAATGAGCAGTTCTTC

D gene: .
J gene: TRBJ1-2
clone size: .
V gene: TRBV6-2/TRBV6-3
CDR3 protein: CASSWTAYGYTF
CDR3 DNA: TGTGCCAGCAGTTGGACAGCTTATGGCTACACCTTC

D gene: TRBD1
J gene: TRBJ2-6
clone size: .
V gene: TRBV5-1
CDR3 protein: CASSSLLGDRGVSGANVLTF
CDR3 DNA: TGCGCCAGCAGCTCGCTACTGGGGGACAGGGGCGTCTCTGGGGCCAACGTCCTGACTTTC

D gene: TRBD1
J gene: TRBJ1-1
clone size: .
V gene: TRBV27
CDR3 protein: CASSLGQVSEAFF
CDR3 DNA: TGTGCCAGCAGTTTGGGACAGGTCTCAGAAGCTTTCTTT

D gene: TRBD2
J gene: TRBJ2-7
clone size: few
V gene: TRBV5-1
CDR3 protein: CASSFGTSLPYEQYF
CDR3 DNA: TGCGCCAGCAGCTTCGGGACTAGCCTCCCCTACGAGCAGTACTTC

D gene: .
J gene: TRBJ2-7
clone size: few
V gene: TRBV7-9
CDR3 protein: CASSPRGRSYEQYF
CDR3 DNA: TGTGCCAGCAGCCCCCGAGGCCGATCCTACGAGCAGTACTTC

D gene: TRBD1
J gene: TRBJ1-4
clone size: .
V gene: TRBV9
CDR3 protein: CASTAGGTTNEKLFF
CDR3 DNA: TGTGCCAGCACGGCAGGGGGTACAACTAATGAAAAACTGTTTTTT

D gene: TRBD1
J gene: TRBJ1-1
clone size: .
V gene: TRBV5-1
CDR3 protein: CASSWTGMNTEAFF
CDR3 DNA: TGCGCCAGCAGCTGGACAGGCATGAACACTGAAGCTTTCTTT

D gene: .
J gene: TRBJ2-2
clone size: .
V gene: TRBV2
CDR3 protein: CASSEALGGELFF
CDR3 DNA: TGTGCCAGCAGTGAAGCGCTAGGCGGGGAGCTGTTTTTT

D gene: .
J gene: TRBJ1-5
clone size: .
V gene: TRBV6-5
CDR3 protein: CAAGPGGSNQPQHF
CDR3 DNA: TGTGCGGCTGGCCCGGGTGGTAGCAATCAGCCCCAGCATTTT

D gene: .
J gene: TRBJ2-1
clone size: few
V gene: TRBV19
CDR3 protein: CASSISGIPSYNEQFF
CDR3 DNA: TGTGCCAGTAGTATCTCAGGAATCCCATCCTACAATGAGCAGTTCTTC

D gene: .
J gene: TRBJ1-2
clone size: .
V gene: TRBV6-6
CDR3 protein: CASSSQSYGYTF
CDR3 DNA: TGTGCCAGCAGTTCCCAATCCTATGGCTACACCTTC

D gene: TRBD2
J gene: TRBJ2-3
clone size: .
V gene: TRBV10-2
CDR3 protein: CASSAGLAGDTDTQYF
CDR3 DNA: TGCGCCAGCAGTGCAGGACTAGCGGGAGACACAGATACGCAGTATTTT